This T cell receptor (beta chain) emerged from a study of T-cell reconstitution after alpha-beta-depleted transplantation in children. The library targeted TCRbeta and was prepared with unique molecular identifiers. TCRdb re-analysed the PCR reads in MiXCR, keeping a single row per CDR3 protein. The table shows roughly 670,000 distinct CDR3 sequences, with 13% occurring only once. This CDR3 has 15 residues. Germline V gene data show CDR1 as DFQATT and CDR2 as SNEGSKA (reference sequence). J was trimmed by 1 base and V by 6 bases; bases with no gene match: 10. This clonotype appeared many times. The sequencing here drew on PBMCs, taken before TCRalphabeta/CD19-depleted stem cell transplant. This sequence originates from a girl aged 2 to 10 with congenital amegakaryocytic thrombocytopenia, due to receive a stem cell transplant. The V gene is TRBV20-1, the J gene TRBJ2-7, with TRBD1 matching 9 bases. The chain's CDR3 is CSAVTGGLSSYEQYF. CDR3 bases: TGCAGTGCAGTAACAGGGGGCTTAAGTTCCTACGAGCAGTACTTC.